This T cell receptor beta chain comes out of a study of identical twins. The CDR3 sequence is 13 residues long. The junction had 2 bases not matched to a gene; V was cut back by 3 bases and J by 5 bases. This clonotype was counted a few times. In TCRdb, the 5' RACE reads were re-called with MiXCR into one record per CDR3 protein. Of about 660,000 distinct CDR3 sequences detected, approximately 9% appear once; the ten largest clones hold around 0.98%. These same data were also listed under a study on yellow fever vaccine responses in identical twins.

The chain joins TRBV12-3 or TRBV12-4 to TRBJ2-7; 9 bases match TRBD1. Sequencing used PBMCs. This receptor was taken from a young woman in good health. The CDR3 DNA reads TGTGCCAGCAGTTTCGGGACAGGGCACGAGCAGTACTTC. Protein sequence: CASSFGTGHEQYF.